The rows below give T cell receptor beta chains drawn from one sample of a study of CD8 T cells in ankylosing spondylitis. A single record per CDR3 protein comes from TCRdb applying MiXCR to the 5' RACE reads. The profile shows 330,000 or so distinct CDR3 sequences, 7% to 9% of them singletons. Input material: blood, either unsorted or a sorted T cell fraction (not recorded which). All receptors come from a male donor with ankylosing spondylitis. Both conserved end residues are part of each CDR3. Each record gives: V gene, J gene, D gene, clone size, CDR3 DNA, CDR3 protein. The D gene is left open where the match is weak. Clone size is stated in some rows and not others, as once, few, many or a class when expanded.

>TRBV28|TRBJ2-2|NA|few
TGTGCCAGCAGGTCGGACTCTGTAACCGGGGAGCTGTTTTTT
CASRSDSVTGELFF
>TRBV2|TRBJ2-4|NA|NA
TGTGCCAGCAGTGAACGCCAGGCCAAAAACATTCAGTACTTC
CASSERQAKNIQYF
>TRBV4-1|TRBJ1-1|NA|many
TGCGCCAGCAGCCAAGATGAAGTGGCAGGAGTAAACACTGAAGCTTTCTTT
CASSQDEVAGVNTEAFF
>TRBV9|TRBJ2-6|NA|NA
TGTGCCAGCAGCGTGCGAGGGGACTCTGGGGCCAACGTCCTGACTTTC
CASSVRGDSGANVLTF
>TRBV20-1|TRBJ2-7|TRBD1|many
TGCAGTGCCAGGTCCCTCCGGGACAGCTACGAGCAGTACTTC
CSARSLRDSYEQYF
>TRBV12-3/TRBV12-4|TRBJ2-7|NA|few
TGTGCCAGCAGTACCCGGACAGCCTACGAGCAGTACTTC
CASSTRTAYEQYF
>TRBV29-1|TRBJ2-7|TRBD2|many
TGCAGCGTAGTAGCGGGAGGGCCCTACGAGCAGTACTTC
CSVVAGGPYEQYF
>TRBV2|TRBJ2-5|TRBD1|NA
TGTGCCAGCAGTAGGACAGGACCACCTCAAGAGACCCAGTACTTC
CASSRTGPPQETQYF
>TRBV7-2|TRBJ2-3|NA|few
TGTGCCAGCAGCTTAGCTTTGCAGGGGAGTAGTGGGCAGTATTTT
CASSLALQGSSGQYF
>TRBV20-1|TRBJ1-3|NA|many
TGCAGTGCAGGTTCTCCGATCTCTGGAAACACCATATATTTT
CSAGSPISGNTIYF
>TRBV18|TRBJ1-4|NA|NA
TGTGCCAGCTCGCCAGCGGGGGGCTGGGGTGAAAAACTGTTTTTT
CASSPAGGWGEKLFF
>TRBV28|TRBJ2-7|NA|NA
TGTGCCAGCAGTTTACCCGCCTCCTCCTACGAGCAGTACTTC
CASSLPASSYEQYF
>TRBV12-3/TRBV12-4|TRBJ1-4|NA|many
TGTGCCAGCACCTGGGACGGAAATGAAAAACTGTTTTTT
CASTWDGNEKLFF
>TRBV7-3|TRBJ2-1|TRBD2|NA
TGTGCCAGCAGCTTAACGTTCGCTAGCGGGACCGCCTACAATGAGCAGTTCTTC
CASSLTFASGTAYNEQFF
>TRBV5-1|TRBJ2-1|TRBD2|few
TGCGCCAGCAGCCCCTTAGCGGGATTTGAGCAGTTCTTC
CASSPLAGFEQFF
>TRBV20-1|TRBJ2-7|NA|many
TGCAGTGCTACGAAACGGGACCTCTCTCCCGAGCAGTACTTC
CSATKRDLSPEQYF
>TRBV9|TRBJ2-7|TRBD2|many
TGTGCCAGCGGGACTACCTTCTACGAGCAGTACTTC
CASGTTFYEQYF
>TRBV24-1|TRBJ2-5|NA|NA
TGTGCCAGTGATCCGAGAACCGGGACACGACCCCAAGAGACCCAGTACTTC
CASDPRTGTRPQETQYF
>TRBV4-1|TRBJ2-1|NA|few
TGCGCCAGCAGCCCCTGGGGTCGGGCCGCCTACAATGAGCAGTTCTTC
CASSPWGRAAYNEQFF
>TRBV28|TRBJ2-1|NA|many
TGTGCCAGCAGTTCCAGGGGAGGGCCCGGCTACAATGAGCAGTTCTTC
CASSSRGGPGYNEQFF
>TRBV5-1|TRBJ2-5|TRBD1|few
TGCGCCAGCGTCTCAGACAGGGAAGAGACCCAGTACTTC
CASVSDREETQYF
>TRBV14|TRBJ2-2|TRBD2|few
TGTGCCAGCAGGGAATACGGAACTAGCGGCGTACCATCGAACACCGGGGAGCTGTTTTTT
CASREYGTSGVPSNTGELFF
>TRBV3-1|TRBJ2-1|NA|NA
TGTGCCAGCAGCCAAGATTACAATGAGCAGTTCTTC
CASSQDYNEQFF
>TRBV12-3/TRBV12-4|TRBJ2-4|TRBD2|few
TGTGCCAGCAGTCTGGGGACTAGCGGCATTCAGTACTTC
CASSLGTSGIQYF
>TRBV27|TRBJ2-3|NA|few
TGTGCCTCCTACCCCCCCACGGATACGCAGTATTTT
CASYPPTDTQYF
>TRBV5-1|TRBJ2-7|NA|NA
TGCGCCAGCAGTTATGGGGACACAGGTTACGAGCAGTACTTC
CASSYGDTGYEQYF
>TRBV29-1|TRBJ2-7|NA|few
TGCAGCGTTTGGGTTAGGGAGCAGTACTTC
CSVWVREQYF
>TRBV10-3|TRBJ2-7|TRBD1|few
TGTGCCATCAGGAGGGGGACAGGAGCCTACGAGCAGTACTTC
CAIRRGTGAYEQYF
>TRBV7-8|TRBJ2-7|TRBD1|many
TGTGCCAGCAGCTTAGTCGCAGGGGGCGAAACCGAGCAGTACTTC
CASSLVAGGETEQYF
>TRBV19|TRBJ1-6|TRBD1|many
TGTGCCACTCAGACAGGGGATTCACCCCTCCACTTT
CATQTGDSPLHF
>TRBV12-3/TRBV12-4|TRBJ2-1|TRBD2|many
TGTGCCAGCAGTTTTCTAGCGGGAGCCCTTGAGCAGTTCTTC
CASSFLAGALEQFF
>TRBV9|TRBJ2-3|NA|many
TGTGCCAGCAGCGTATTTGACAGACTTTCGACAGATACGCAGTATTTT
CASSVFDRLSTDTQYF
>TRBV5-1|TRBJ2-3|NA|NA
TGCGCCAGCAGCTTGTCCGGCAGGGGAAACACAGATACGCAGTATTTT
CASSLSGRGNTDTQYF
>TRBV29-1|TRBJ1-1|NA|many
TGCAGCGTTAAACGTCGGACCACTGAAGCTTTCTTT
CSVKRRTTEAFF
>TRBV6-5|TRBJ2-5|NA|NA
TGTGCCAGCAGTTCTCGGGCTACCCAAGAGACCCAGTACTTC
CASSSRATQETQYF
>TRBV2|TRBJ2-3|TRBD2|many
TGTGCCAGCAAGTTGGGACTAGCGGGACCTGGAGATACGCAGTATTTT
CASKLGLAGPGDTQYF
>TRBV6-2/TRBV6-3|TRBJ1-5|NA|few
TGTGCCAGCAGTTACCTCGGACTGGGGAGCAATCAGCCCCAGCATTTT
CASSYLGLGSNQPQHF
>TRBV27|TRBJ2-1|TRBD2|few
TGTGCCAGCCGCGAAGCGGGAGGGAGCTCCTACAATGAGCAGTTCTTC
CASREAGGSSYNEQFF
>TRBV6-5|TRBJ2-1|NA|many
TGTGCCAGCAGTTATTCGCTTGTCAGACCATACAATGAGCAGTTCTTC
CASSYSLVRPYNEQFF
>TRBV20-1|TRBJ2-2|NA|many
TGCAGTGCTAGGGACTTCGGGGAGCTGTTTTTT
CSARDFGELFF
>TRBV2|TRBJ1-1|TRBD1|few
TGTGCCAGGGGGACAGGGACGGCACCCACTGAAGCTTTCTTT
CARGTGTAPTEAFF
>TRBV6-1|TRBJ2-1|TRBD2|many
TGTGCCAGCAAGAAACTAGCGGGAGGTAGGAATGAGCAGTTCTTC
CASKKLAGGRNEQFF
>TRBV20-1|TRBJ2-1|TRBD2|many
TGCAGTGCTGCCCGGGGAGGGGTGTCCTACAATGAGCAGTTCTTC
CSAARGGVSYNEQFF
>TRBV29-1|TRBJ2-2|NA|NA
TGCAGCGCGGGCCCACCGAACACCGGGGAGCTGTTTTTT
CSAGPPNTGELFF
>TRBV10-3|TRBJ2-1|TRBD2|many
TGTGCCATCAGTTATTCCGGGACTAGTGATGAGCAGTTCTTC
CAISYSGTSDEQFF
>TRBV14|TRBJ2-1|NA|few
TGTGCCAGCAGCCAAGATTCTGGGGGGCAGTTCTTC
CASSQDSGGQFF
>TRBV7-9|TRBJ2-7|NA|many
TGTGCCAGCAGCTTAAGCGTACTCTACGAGCAGTACTTC
CASSLSVLYEQYF
>TRBV6-5|TRBJ2-5|TRBD1|few
TGTGCCAGCAGTTACTCGCACAGGGGGAGTCGAGAGACCCAGTACTTC
CASSYSHRGSRETQYF